These 27 T cell receptor beta chains share one sample of origin, sequenced in a study of blood T cell repertoires in COVID-19 (dated by TCRdb to the early 2020s). Libraries came from the immunoSEQ multiplex PCR assay. The source is immuneACCESS, and TCRdb retained only in-frame sequences with V and J called. Part of the clones is not carried over; for the studies checked, unresolved V genes explain less than half of this, and the remainder is unexplained. This sample holds about 380,000 clones; 70% to 85% were observed only once. The ten largest clones add up to 0.85% to 1.3% of the sample. Sequencing was carried out using peripheral blood. The receptor set was obtained from a human donor with acute or convalescent COVID-19. The donor label of this sample is uncertain.

This chain connects TRBV11-1 to TRBJ1-1; D remains unclear. CDR1 is SGHAT, CDR2 FQDESV, per germline (reference sequence). V was shortened by 5 bases and J by 2 bases, with 6 bases between the two germline ends. This CDR3 is 12 amino acids long. The CDR3 DNA follows: TGTGCCAGCAGCCCCTTAAACACTGAAGCTTTCTTT. Its protein product is CASSPLNTEAFF.

The CDR3 protein is CASSLPISSYNEQFF. Here the CDR3 DNA reads TGTGCCAGCAGCCTCCCCATTAGCTCCTACAATGAGCAGTTCTTC. The chain is built from TRBV28 and TRBJ2-1; D is uncertain. Germline CDR1 and CDR2: MDHEN and SYDVKM. Trimming took 6 bases from V and 0 from J, leaving 12 bases between them. The CDR3 is 15 residues long.

The rearrangement joins TRBV28 to TRBJ1-2, with D unresolved. The V end was cut by 1 base, the J end by 8 bases, with 8 bases between. Germline assignment: CDR1 MDHEN and CDR2 SYDVKM. This CDR3 region has 12 residues. The chain's CDR3 is CASSLSGEGYTF. The CDR3 nucleotides read TGTGCCAGCAGTTTATCCGGGGAAGGCTACACCTTC.

The chain carries TRBV6-5 and TRBJ1-6; 9 nucleotides align to TRBD1. Germline CDR1 is MNHEY and CDR2 is SVGAGI. Trimming removed 0 bases from V and 10 bases from J; junction bases left unmatched: 7. This CDR3 region has 16 residues. CDR3 nucleotides: TGTGCCAGCAGTTACTCGATGGGGACAGGGTACTCACCCCTCCACTTT. Encoded protein: CASSYSMGTGYSPLHF.

A single count supports this clone. The chain uses TRBV18 and TRBJ1-1; maybe TRBD1 (5 bases). V lost 4 bases to trimming and J lost 3 bases, with 12 bases between them. CDR1 and CDR2 (germline): KGHSH, LQKENI. The CDR3 is 14 amino acids. CDR3 residues: CASSLQVKDTEAFF. As DNA, the CDR3 is TGTGCCAGCTCACTACAGGTCAAGGACACTGAAGCTTTCTTT.

This clone was observed a handful of times. V and J are TRBV6-5 and TRBJ1-2; perhaps TRBD1 as D (6 bases). CDR1 MNHEY and CDR2 SVGAGI come from the germline V gene. The V end was cut by 4 bases, the J end by 6 bases, with 12 bases between. The CDR3 has 13 residues. The CDR3 loop reads CASSFPQGNGYTF. DNA for the CDR3: TGTGCCAGCAGTTTCCCACAGGGAAATGGCTACACCTTC.

V usage is TRBV7-7 and J usage is TRBJ2-2; D remains unclear. Deletions cut 1 base from V and 5 bases from J, with 8 bases between. The CDR3 is 14 amino acids. The germline CDR1 and CDR2 sequences are SSHAT and FNYEAQ (reference sequence). CDR3 sequence (DNA): TGTGCCAGCAGCTTAGTCGTCGGGACCGGGGAGCTGTTTTTT. Translated, it gives CASSLVVGTGELFF.

The chain carries TRBV2 and TRBJ2-1, with TRBD2 identical over 8 bases. This CDR3 comprises 16 residues. V dropped 3 bases and J dropped 7; count of bases not matched to a gene: 11. CDR1 and CDR2 (germline): SNHLY, FYNNEI. CDR3 sequence: CASSDIGGERPNEQFF. CDR3 in DNA: TGTGCCAGCAGTGACATCGGGGGGGAGCGACCAAATGAGCAGTTCTTC.

The chain joins TRBV5-1 to TRBJ2-2; the match to TRBD2 covers 12 bases. In germline, CDR1 is SGHRS, CDR2 YFSETQ. J was trimmed by 7 bases and V by 4 bases; bases with no gene match: 11. CDR3 length: 17 residues. CDR3 DNA sequence: TGCGCCAGCAGCATCCTAGCGGGAGGGCCAACTGGCGGGGAGCTGTTTTTT. This sequence encodes CASSILAGGPTGGELFF.

This clone appeared a single time. V and J are TRBV5-1 and TRBJ2-1; TRBD2 agrees at 9 bases. This CDR3 region has 15 residues. Trimming at V came to 1 base and at J to 6 bases, leaving 5 bases not matched to a gene. Germline V gene data show CDR1 as SGHRS and CDR2 as YFSETQ. CDR3 DNA sequence: TGCGCCAGCAGCTTGCCGGGCGGGGGGGCCAATGAGCAGTTCTTC. Residues: CASSLPGGGANEQFF.

This clone was picked up many times. This chain joins TRBV27 and TRBJ2-4, with D possibly being TRBD1 (6 bases). The germline V gene has CDR1 MNHEY and CDR2 SMNVEV (reference sequence). The CDR3 length is 15 residues. Trimming stripped 5 bases from V and 6 bases from J, with 17 bases between. CDR3 protein: CASSRLPGQGNIQYF. CDR3 DNA sequence: TGTGCCAGCAGTAGGCTACCGGGACAAGGAAACATTCAGTACTTC.

This clone was counted between two and nine times. This same CDR3 is encoded by further DNA sequences in the sample. As DNA, the CDR3 is TGTGCCAGTAGTAGCCGACAGGGTTGGACTGAAGCTTTCTTT. Encoded protein: CASSSRQGWTEAFF. The rearrangement joins TRBV19 to TRBJ1-1; TRBD1 matches at 7 bases. CDR1 and CDR2 from the germline V gene are LNHDA and SQIVND (reference sequence). V was pared by 4 bases and J by 5 bases, with 7 bases of the junction left unmatched. CDR3 length: 14 residues.

The chain joins TRBV7-2 to TRBJ1-3; a possible D gene is TRBD1 (6 bases). Trimming stripped 5 bases from V and 4 bases from J, with 15 bases between. The CDR3 is 15 residues long. The germline gives CDR1 SGHTA, CDR2 FQGNSA. In DNA, the CDR3 is TGTGCCAGCAGCCGGAGGGGGGGCGAAGGAAACACCATATATTTT. Translation: CASSRRGGEGNTIYF.

This clone was found a few times. This chain joins TRBV5-4 and TRBJ1-1, with D unclear. Trimming removed 1 base from V and 1 base from J, with 5 bases in between. The CDR3 totals 13 residues. From germline, CDR1 is SGHNT and CDR2 YYREEE (reference sequence). The CDR3 loop reads CASSLRGNTEAFF. Written as DNA, the CDR3 is TGTGCCAGCAGCTTGCGGGGGAACACTGAAGCTTTCTTT.

The chain recombines TRBV3-1 (or the pseudogene TRBV3-2) with TRBJ2-1; 14 bases line up with TRBD2. Germline V gene lookup returns CDR1 LGHDT and CDR2 YNNKEL (reference sequence). This CDR3 region has 19 residues. V was clipped by 0 bases and J by 4 bases; unmatched bases: 8. The DNA of the CDR3 is TGTGCCAGCAGCCAAGATTCCGGGACTAGCGGGAGTTGGTACAATGAGCAGTTCTTC. This codes for CASSQDSGTSGSWYNEQFF.

This sequence joins TRBV19 and TRBJ2-3, with TRBD2 as a possible D gene (6 bases). The CDR3 has 15 amino acids. Germline loops: CDR1 LNHDA, CDR2 SQIVND (reference sequence). The germline V and J ends were trimmed by 3 bases and 0 bases, with 10 bases remaining between them. CDR3 DNA: TGTGCCAGTAGTATCGGCGGGGTTAGCACAGATACGCAGTATTTT. Its translation is CASSIGGVSTDTQYF.

This rearrangement joins TRBV6-1 to TRBJ1-1; D is ambiguous. In germline, CDR1 is MNHNS, CDR2 SASEGT. The germline V and J ends were trimmed by 1 base and 8 bases, with 8 bases remaining between them. This CDR3 is built from 12 residues. CDR3: CASSEVGREAFF. The CDR3 DNA is TGTGCCAGCAGTGAAGTTGGCAGGGAAGCTTTCTTT.

The rearrangement links TRBV6-4 to TRBJ2-5; 10 bases fit TRBD2. After removal of 5 bases from V and 5 bases from J, the junction contained 8 bases not matched to a gene. Germline V gene sequence: CDR1 MRHNA, CDR2 SNTAGT. This CDR3 contains 15 residues. CDR3 protein: CASSPISSGSETQYF. CDR3 nucleotides: TGTGCCAGCAGTCCTATCTCTAGCGGGAGTGAGACCCAGTACTTC.

A few counts support this clone. The chain employs TRBV6-1 and TRBJ1-2; D possibly corresponds to TRBD1 (5 bases). CDR1 and CDR2 from the germline V gene are MNHNS and SASEGT. This CDR3 comprises 12 residues. V was shortened by 3 bases and J by 4 bases, with 6 bases between the two germline ends. The CDR3 region is CASSDRAYGYTF. The CDR3 DNA sequence: TGTGCCAGCAGTGACAGGGCCTATGGCTACACCTTC.

The chain combines TRBV2 with TRBJ1-5; maybe TRBD1 (5 bases). From germline, CDR1 is SNHLY and CDR2 FYNNEI. Trimming cost V 3 bases and J 12 bases, with 9 bases left between them. This CDR3 contains 11 residues. The CDR3 sequence is CASSEIQVQHF. Here the CDR3 DNA reads TGTGCCAGCAGTGAGATACAGGTCCAGCATTTT.

The V call is TRBV2, the J call TRBJ2-7, with TRBD2 matching over 8 bases. V shed 9 bases, J shed 0 bases, and the junction held 10 bases outside the gene matches. This CDR3 is built from 15 residues. CDR1 is SNHLY, CDR2 FYNNEI, per germline. The CDR3 DNA reads as TGTGCCAGTGAATCGGACGGGGGGGCCTCCTACGAGCAGTACTTC. Its translation is CASESDGGASYEQYF. Drawing the rest from reference TRBV2 and TRBJ2-7, the complete variable domain is EPEVTQTPSHQVTQMGQEVILRCVPISNHLYFYWYRQILGQKVEFLVSFYNNEISEKSEIFDDQFSVERPDGSNFTLKIRSTKLEDSAMYFCASESDGGASYEQYFGPGTRLTVT.

The J gene is TRBJ1-1, the V gene TRBV9; D is ambiguous. Between the trimmed V and J ends, which lost 0 bases and 2 bases, there was a span of 14 bases. Germline CDR1 is SGDLS and CDR2 is YYNGEE. The CDR3 is made up of 16 amino acids. CDR3: CASSVAGNLPNTEAFF. The DNA for the CDR3 is TGTGCCAGCAGCGTAGCGGGGAACCTCCCTAACACTGAAGCTTTCTTT.

The gene calls are TRBV7-8 and TRBJ1-1, with 7 bases identical to TRBD1. In germline, CDR1 is SGHVS, CDR2 FQNEAQ. V was pared by 5 bases and J by 0 bases, with 6 bases of the junction left unmatched. This CDR3 region has 15 residues. CDR3 DNA sequence: TGTGCCAGCAGCCAACTTGACAGGGTGAACACTGAAGCTTTCTTT. Its translation is CASSQLDRVNTEAFF.

This clone appeared once. The chain recombines TRBV20-1 with TRBJ1-1; D gene uncertain. The V end lost 6 bases, the J end lost 3 bases, and 8 bases lay between the germline ends. Germline V gives CDR1 DFQATT, CDR2 SNEGSKA (reference sequence). The CDR3 is 11 amino acids. The chain's CDR3 is CSALGDTEAFF. CDR3 coding DNA: TGCAGTGCCCTCGGTGACACTGAAGCTTTCTTT.

The chain couples TRBV4-2 to TRBJ2-7, with TRBD2 identical over 8 bases. Germline CDR1 is LGHNA and CDR2 is YNFKEQ. The V segment lost 0 bases and the J segment 2 bases; nucleotides outside the gene matches: 18. The CDR3 consists of 20 residues. The CDR3 region has the DNA TGTGCCAGCAGCCAAGAGGCGGGGGGCGGGCGGAGATCAATACCCTACGAGCAGTACTTC. Protein: CASSQEAGGGRRSIPYEQYF.

The gene calls are TRBV19 and TRBJ1-1; tentative D call: TRBD1 (5 bases). CDR3 length equals 14 residues. The ends were cut back, 5 bases at V and 0 bases at J, with 10 bases in the middle. Germline V lookup: CDR1 LNHDA, CDR2 SQIVND (reference sequence). The CDR3 sequence: CASSRDSLNTEAFF. The DNA of the CDR3 is TGTGCCAGTAGTCGTGACAGTTTGAACACTGAAGCTTTCTTT.

This rearrangement joins TRBV11-2 to TRBJ1-2; 11 nucleotides line up with TRBD1. V lost 2 bases, J lost 4 bases, and 9 bases stayed unmatched. The CDR3 is 17 amino acids. In germline, CDR1 is SGHAT, CDR2 FQNNGV. This CDR3 is CASSLTGTGGRSYGYTF. The DNA for the CDR3 is TGTGCCAGCAGCTTAACGGGGACAGGGGGTCGGAGCTATGGCTACACCTTC.